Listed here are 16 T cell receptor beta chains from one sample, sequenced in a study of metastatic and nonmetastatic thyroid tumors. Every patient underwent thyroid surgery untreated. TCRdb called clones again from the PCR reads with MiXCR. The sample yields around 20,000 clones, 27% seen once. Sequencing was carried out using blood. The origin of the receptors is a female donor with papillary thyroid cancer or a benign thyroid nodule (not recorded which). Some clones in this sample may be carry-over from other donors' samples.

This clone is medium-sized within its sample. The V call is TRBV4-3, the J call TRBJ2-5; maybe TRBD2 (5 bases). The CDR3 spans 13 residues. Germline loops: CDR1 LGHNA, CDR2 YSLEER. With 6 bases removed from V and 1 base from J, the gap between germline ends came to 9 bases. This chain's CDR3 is CASSLEAQETQYF. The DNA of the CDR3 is TGCGCCAGCAGTCTGGAGGCCCAAGAGACCCAGTACTTC.

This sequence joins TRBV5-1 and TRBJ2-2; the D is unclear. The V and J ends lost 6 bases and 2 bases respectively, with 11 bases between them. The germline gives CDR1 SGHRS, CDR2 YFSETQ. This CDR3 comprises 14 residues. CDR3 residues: CASTSELNTGELFF. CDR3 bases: TGCGCCAGCACGAGTGAGCTTAACACCGGGGAGCTGTTTTTT.

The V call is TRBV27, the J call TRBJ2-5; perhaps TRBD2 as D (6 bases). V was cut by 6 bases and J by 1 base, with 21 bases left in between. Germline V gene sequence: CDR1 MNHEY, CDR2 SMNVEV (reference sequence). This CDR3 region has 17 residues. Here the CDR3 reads CASSSPRLEGGQETQYF. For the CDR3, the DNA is TGTGCCAGCAGCTCCCCCCGACTAGAGGGAGGCCAAGAGACCCAGTACTTC.

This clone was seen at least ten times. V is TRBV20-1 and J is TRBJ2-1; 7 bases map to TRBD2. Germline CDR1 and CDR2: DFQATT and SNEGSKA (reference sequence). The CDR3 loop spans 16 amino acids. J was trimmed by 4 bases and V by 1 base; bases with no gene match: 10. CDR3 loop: CSARAPSGMGYNEQFF. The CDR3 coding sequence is TGCAGTGCTAGAGCCCCGAGCGGGATGGGTTACAATGAGCAGTTCTTC.

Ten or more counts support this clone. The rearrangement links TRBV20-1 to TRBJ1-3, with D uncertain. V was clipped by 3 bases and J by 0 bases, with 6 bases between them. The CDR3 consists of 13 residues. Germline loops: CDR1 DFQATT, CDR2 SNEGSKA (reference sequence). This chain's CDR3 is CSASLNSGNTIYF. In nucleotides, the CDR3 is TGCAGTGCTAGTCTAAACTCTGGAAACACCATATATTTT.

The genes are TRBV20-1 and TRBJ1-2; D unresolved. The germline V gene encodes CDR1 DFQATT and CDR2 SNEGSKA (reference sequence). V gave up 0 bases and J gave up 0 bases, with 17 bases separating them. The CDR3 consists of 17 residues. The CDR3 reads CSARDGLWPGSNYGYTF. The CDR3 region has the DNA TGCAGTGCTAGAGATGGGTTGTGGCCAGGTTCTAACTATGGCTACACCTTC.

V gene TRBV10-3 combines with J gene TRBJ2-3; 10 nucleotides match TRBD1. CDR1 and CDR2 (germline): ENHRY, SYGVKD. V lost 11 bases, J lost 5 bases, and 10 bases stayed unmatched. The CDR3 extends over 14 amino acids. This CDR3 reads CASLGTGAGDTQYF. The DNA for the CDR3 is TGTGCCTCTCTCGGGACAGGGGCGGGAGATACGCAGTATTTT.

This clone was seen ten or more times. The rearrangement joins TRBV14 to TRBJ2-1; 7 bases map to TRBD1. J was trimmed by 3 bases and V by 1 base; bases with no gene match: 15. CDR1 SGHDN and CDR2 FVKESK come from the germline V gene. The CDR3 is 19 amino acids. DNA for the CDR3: TGTGCCAGCAGCCAAGCTTGGGCCCCAAGAGGGGGCGACTACAATGAGCAGTTCTTC. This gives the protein CASSQAWAPRGGDYNEQFF. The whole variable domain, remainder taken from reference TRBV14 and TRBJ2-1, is EAGVTQFPSHSVIEKGQTVTLRCDPISGHDNLYWYRRVMGKEIKFLLHFVKESKQDESGMPNNRFLAERTGGTYSTLKVQPAELEDSGVYFCASSQAWAPRGGDYNEQFFGPGTRLTVL.

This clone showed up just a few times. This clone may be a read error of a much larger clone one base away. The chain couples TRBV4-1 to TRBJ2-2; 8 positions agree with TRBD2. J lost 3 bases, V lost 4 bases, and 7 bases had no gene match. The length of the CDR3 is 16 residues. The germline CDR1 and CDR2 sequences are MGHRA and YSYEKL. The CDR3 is CASSPTSVGYTGELFF. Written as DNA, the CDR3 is TGCGCCAGCAGCCCGACTAGCGTGGGGTACACCGGGGAGCTGTTTTTT.

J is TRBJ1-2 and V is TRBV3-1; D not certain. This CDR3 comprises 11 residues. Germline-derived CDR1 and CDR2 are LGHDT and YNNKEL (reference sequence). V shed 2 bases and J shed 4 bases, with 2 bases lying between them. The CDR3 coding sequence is TGTGCCAGCAGCCAATTCTATGGCTACACCTTC. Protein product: CASSQFYGYTF.

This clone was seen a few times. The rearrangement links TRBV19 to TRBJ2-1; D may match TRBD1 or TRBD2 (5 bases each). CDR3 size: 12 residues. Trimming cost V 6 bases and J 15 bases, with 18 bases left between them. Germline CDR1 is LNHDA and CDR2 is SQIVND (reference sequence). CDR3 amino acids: CASSPGTTFRFF. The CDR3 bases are TGTGCCAGTAGCCCCGGGACCACTTTCCGGTTCTTC.

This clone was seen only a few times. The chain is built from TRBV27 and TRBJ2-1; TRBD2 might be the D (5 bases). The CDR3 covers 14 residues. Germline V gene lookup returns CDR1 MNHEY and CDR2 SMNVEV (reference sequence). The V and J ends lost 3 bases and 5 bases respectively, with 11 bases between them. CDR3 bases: TGTGCCAGCAGTTTTGAGGGTGAGCACAATGAGCAGTTCTTC. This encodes CASSFEGEHNEQFF.

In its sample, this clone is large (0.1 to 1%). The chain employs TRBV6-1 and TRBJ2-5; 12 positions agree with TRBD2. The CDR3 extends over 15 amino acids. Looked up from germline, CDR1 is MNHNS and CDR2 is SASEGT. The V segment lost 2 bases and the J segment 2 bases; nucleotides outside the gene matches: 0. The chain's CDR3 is CASSELAGGQETQYF. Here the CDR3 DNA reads TGTGCCAGCAGTGAACTAGCGGGAGGGCAAGAGACCCAGTACTTC.

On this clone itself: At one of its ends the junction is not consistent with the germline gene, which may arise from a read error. CDR3 amino acids: CVSSLDSRGEQYF. Here the CDR3 DNA reads TGTGTCAGCAGCTTAGACAGTCGGGGCGAGCAGTACTTC. The chain links TRBV11-3 to TRBJ2-7; D tentatively reads TRBD1 or TRBD2 (5 bases each). The CDR3 loop spans 13 amino acids. The germline V gene has CDR1 SGHNT and CDR2 YENEEA.

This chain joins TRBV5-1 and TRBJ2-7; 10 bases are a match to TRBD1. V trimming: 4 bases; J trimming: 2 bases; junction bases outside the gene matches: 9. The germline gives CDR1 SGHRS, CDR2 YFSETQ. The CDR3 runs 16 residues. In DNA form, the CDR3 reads TGCGCCAGCAGCCTGGGGTCGGACAGGGGGACCTACGAGCAGTACTTC. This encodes CASSLGSDRGTYEQYF. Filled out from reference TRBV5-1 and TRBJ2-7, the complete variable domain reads KAGVTQTPRYLIKTRGQQVTLSCSPISGHRSVSWYQQTPGQGLQFLFEYFSETQRNKGNFPGRFSGRQFSNSRSEMNVSTLELGDSALYLCASSLGSDRGTYEQYFGPGTRLTVT.

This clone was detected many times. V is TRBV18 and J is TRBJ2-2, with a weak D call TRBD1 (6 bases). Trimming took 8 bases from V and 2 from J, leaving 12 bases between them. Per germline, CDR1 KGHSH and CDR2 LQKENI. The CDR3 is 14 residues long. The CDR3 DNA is TGTGCCAGCGGGGGCCAGACCAACACCGGGGAGCTGTTTTTT. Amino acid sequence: CASGGQTNTGELFF.